The present entry profiles one T cell receptor beta chain with its context. Its specificity is not known. This specimen comes from a study of cytomegalovirus exposure and HLA in healthy donors. Study outcomes and limitations: Indistinguishable V segments, including TRBV6-2 and TRBV6-3, were excluded. The Asian-associated ancestry cluster reportedly had fewer N-insertions than the approximately 610-donor mean in a later analysis.

13 Jbeta primers and 60 Vbeta primers were used for the PCR. Repertoires were generated with immunoSEQ multiplex PCR, while TCRdb's copy carries only in-frame clones and drops some. Here the sample spans about 180,000 clones, about 80% being singletons. Looked up from germline, CDR1 is SGHRS and CDR2 is YFSETQ. Trimming took 0 bases from V and 6 from J, leaving 12 bases between them. This CDR3 comprises 14 residues. The TCR was taken from a man aged 40-55 years in good health and CMV-seronegative. The sample comprised PBMCs. V is TRBV5-1 and J is TRBJ1-1; perhaps TRBD1 as D (6 bases). The CDR3 sequence is CASSLAPGGAEAFF. Written as DNA, the CDR3 is TGCGCCAGCAGCTTGGCCCCTGGGGGCGCTGAAGCTTTCTTT.